This T cell receptor beta chain was sequenced in a study of blood T cell repertoires in COVID-19 (dated by TCRdb to 2019 to 2021). Broadly, across the study: Samples covering the acute and convalescent phases of COVID-19 were provided by collaborators in the United States, Italy and Spain. Subjects who had been exposed to COVID-19, were actively infected with it, or had recovered from it provided the deeply sampled blood TCRbeta repertoires that made up the dataset. The material from the prospective study consisted of cDNA or gDNA derived from T cells, B-cell-depleted T cells, or PBMCs. The sample metadata nearly always contained a de-identified subject ID, COVID-19 status, age in years and sex. The repertoires were released in a freely available public database intended as a resource for research on the immune response to SARS-CoV-2. Where available, HLA class I and class II types were taken from metadata supplied by the sample provider and were not determined by assay-based typing. Samples were obtained from the ongoing ImmuneRACE study (first 160 participants) and from 1,200 or so subjects provided by 6 global collaborators. Study-wide findings and limitations: How much clinical and demographic metadata was included differed by source and by participant, and the metadata was provided uncurated.

Whole blood was collected in K2EDTA tubes by collaborating institutions according to the institutions' own protocols. For TCRbeta analysis, collaborators shipped samples in one of three forms: frozen whole blood, isolated PBMCs, or DNA extracted from either of those sample types. The V end gives up 5 bases and the J end 7 bases, leaving 7 bases in the junction not matched to a gene. For CDR1 and CDR2, the germline V gene (reference sequence) lists SEHNR and FQNEAQ. The CDR3 measures 14 amino acids from cysteine to phenylalanine. The entry retains the CDR3 DNA only, 42 bases that are in frame from base 1. TCRbeta CDR3 regions were amplified from genomic DNA by means of the immunoSEQ Assay, a bias-controlled multiplex PCR. From the authors' description of their analysis: The number of nucleated cells in each sample was estimated by amplification of reference gene primers within the assay. To quantify the absolute abundance of each unique TCRbeta CDR3 rearrangement, sequence reads were collapsed and filtered. For each sample, productive Simpson clonality was calculated by taking the square root of Simpson's diversity index across productive rearrangements. Imported from immuneACCESS, the table was reduced by TCRdb to in-frame sequences with V and J called. These copies leave out some clones; in studies compared against another copy, an unresolved V gene accounts for under half, and the cause of the remainder is not known. That table is the source of V, J and clone size, and D and trimming were worked out from the DNA. The sample records about 220,000 clones, less than 90% of which are singletons. The biggest ten clones account for just under 20% of the sample.

About this clone itself: Its antigen is still unknown. Base-call qualities are not available, and no considerably larger clone is one nucleotide away.

Rearrangement joined TRBV7-9 to TRBJ1-4; a stretch of 7 junction bases matches TRBD1. This clonotype originated in a man aged 30 to 39 with active or convalescent COVID-19. Specimen: peripheral blood. The nucleotide sequence reads as follows: TGTGCCAGCAGCCCGGACAGGAGGACTGAAAAACTGTTTTTT. This sequence encodes CASSPDRRTEKLFF.